The 18 T cell receptor beta chains below come from one sample, sequenced in a study of T cell changes during pregnancy in multiple sclerosis. Here immunoSEQ multiplex PCR was the method, and the copy in TCRdb shows in-frame clones only, minus some. The repertoire holds about 80,000 clones, with 92% as singletons. The material sequenced was peripheral blood, taken before pregnancy. Every receptor here comes from a female donor with multiple sclerosis, enrolled in a pregnancy study.

The chain recombines TRBV7-3 with TRBJ2-1; D uncertain. The germline V gene encodes CDR1 SGHTA and CDR2 FQGTGA. This CDR3 is 15 amino acids long. The V and J ends lost 1 base and 6 bases respectively, with 13 bases between them. The CDR3 loop is CASSLRASWPNEQFF. The CDR3 DNA reads as TGTGCCAGCAGCTTAAGGGCTTCTTGGCCCAATGAGCAGTTCTTC.

The V gene is TRBV9, the J gene TRBJ2-5; 11 positions match TRBD2. In germline, CDR1 is SGDLS, CDR2 YYNGEE. Losses at the gene ends were 0 bases for V and 0 bases for J; bases not matched to a gene: 7. The CDR3 has 18 amino acids. The chain's CDR3 is CASSVGTTSGGHQETQYF. The CDR3 nucleotides are TGTGCCAGCAGCGTAGGGACCACTAGCGGGGGCCACCAAGAGACCCAGTACTTC. Based on the CDR3 plus reference TRBV9 and TRBJ2-5, the full variable domain is DSGVTQTPKHLITATGQRVTLRCSPRSGDLSVYWYQQSLDQGLQFLIQYYNGEERAKGNILERFSAQQFPDLHSELNLSSLELGDSALYFCASSVGTTSGGHQETQYFGPGTRLLVL.

This clone appeared a single time. The chain is built from TRBV6-1 and TRBJ1-4; 8 nucleotides align to TRBD1. Germline CDR1 reads MNHNS; CDR2 reads SASEGT. This CDR3 spans 15 amino acids. With V trimmed by 4 bases and J by 3 bases, 4 bases remained unmatched. CDR3 residues: CASSASGGPNEKLFF. The CDR3 DNA reads TGTGCCAGCAGTGCCTCAGGGGGCCCTAATGAAAAACTGTTTTTT.

This chain's CDR3 is CASSWDAGGSEAFF. CDR3 in DNA: TGCGCCAGCAGCTGGGATGCAGGGGGCTCTGAAGCTTTCTTT. The chain carries TRBV5-1 and TRBJ1-1; 8 nucleotides match TRBD1. CDR1 is SGHRS and CDR2 is YFSETQ in the germline V gene. With 3 bases clipped from V and 6 bases from J, the junction kept 7 bases outside the gene matches. The CDR3 has 14 amino acids. Filled out from reference TRBV5-1 and TRBJ1-1, the complete variable domain reads KAGVTQTPRYLIKTRGQQVTLSCSPISGHRSVSWYQQTPGQGLQFLFEYFSETQRNKGNFPGRFSGRQFSNSRSEMNVSTLELGDSALYLCASSWDAGGSEAFFGQGTRLTVV.

This chain links TRBV7-8 with TRBJ2-2; the match to TRBD2 covers 8 bases. V shed 5 bases and J 7 bases; nucleotides not matched to a gene: 9. CDR3 length: 15 residues. Germline values: CDR1 SGHVS, CDR2 FQNEAQ. The CDR3 loop is CASSPLREGNGELFF. The CDR3 nucleotides read TGTGCCAGCAGCCCCCTCCGGGAGGGGAACGGGGAGCTGTTTTTT.

This chain joins TRBV5-1 and TRBJ1-1, with 9 bases fitting TRBD1. J was trimmed by 11 bases and V by 0 bases; bases with no gene match: 11. CDR1 SGHRS and CDR2 YFSETQ come from the germline V gene. The CDR3 length is 15 residues. CDR3 amino acids: CASSLEAGTGLDAFF. The CDR3 DNA reads as TGCGCCAGCAGCTTGGAAGCCGGGACAGGGTTAGACGCTTTCTTT.

CDR3 sequence reads: CATRQASGGTDTQYF. Written as DNA, the CDR3 is TGTGCCACCCGACAGGCTAGCGGGGGGACAGATACGCAGTATTTT. This sequence joins TRBV7-6 and TRBJ2-3; 11 nucleotides align to TRBD2. V was pared by 10 bases and J by 3 bases, with 9 bases of the junction left unmatched. Germline CDR1 reads SGHVS; CDR2 reads FNYEAQ. The CDR3 totals 15 residues. The full variable domain, its missing parts supplied by reference TRBV7-6 and TRBJ2-3, is GAGVSQSPRYKVTKRGQDVALRCDPISGHVSLYWYRQALGQGPEFLTYFNYEAQQDKSGLPNDRFSAERPEGSISTLTIQRTEQRDSAMYRCATRQASGGTDTQYFGPGTRLTVL.

The rearrangement joins TRBV5-1 to TRBJ2-1; D possibly corresponds to TRBD2 (5 bases). The CDR3 has 15 amino acids. The V gene lost 0 bases and the J gene lost 5 bases, with 12 bases spanning the gap. Germline-derived CDR1 and CDR2 are SGHRS and YFSETQ. In nucleotides, the CDR3 is TGCGCCAGCAGCTTGGCCGAGGGTCCCCACAATGAGCAGTTCTTC. It translates to CASSLAEGPHNEQFF. The entire variable domain, with the rest obtained from reference TRBV5-1 and TRBJ2-1, is as follows: KAGVTQTPRYLIKTRGQQVTLSCSPISGHRSVSWYQQTPGQGLQFLFEYFSETQRNKGNFPGRFSGRQFSNSRSEMNVSTLELGDSALYLCASSLAEGPHNEQFFGPGTRLTVL.

This CDR3 reads CASSISLQETQYF. In DNA form, the CDR3 reads TGTGCCAGTAGTATAAGCCTACAAGAGACCCAGTACTTC. The chain couples TRBV19 to TRBJ2-5; D gene unclear. This CDR3 spans 13 amino acids. The V gene's germline CDR1 is LNHDA and CDR2 SQIVND (reference sequence). V gave up 2 bases and J gave up 2 bases, with 6 bases separating them.

This rearrangement joins TRBV10-1 to TRBJ2-7; maybe TRBD1 (5 bases). The CDR3 runs 16 residues. Per germline, CDR1 WNHNN and CDR2 SYGVQD (reference sequence). Trimming cost V 2 bases and J 0 bases, with 14 bases left between them. This chain's CDR3 is CASSEHRQITSYEQYF. CDR3 bases: TGCGCCAGCAGTGAGCACCGACAGATTACCTCCTACGAGCAGTACTTC.

The genes are TRBV9 and TRBJ1-2, with 9 bases fitting TRBD1. This CDR3 spans 16 amino acids. Germline assignment: CDR1 SGDLS and CDR2 YYNGEE. Trimming at V came to 3 bases and at J to 6 bases, leaving 12 bases not matched to a gene. CDR3 DNA sequence: TGTGCCAGCAGCGCGAGTTCCGGGACAGGGATACATGGCTACACCTTC. It is translated as CASSASSGTGIHGYTF.

This clone was recorded only once. The chain carries TRBV6-1 and TRBJ2-4, with a weak D call TRBD2 (7 bases). Germline V gives CDR1 MNHNS, CDR2 SASEGT. The length of the CDR3 is 19 residues. Trimming pared 2 bases from V and 0 bases from J, leaving 20 bases between. The CDR3: CASSELLGGGKLAKNIQYF. DNA of the CDR3: TGTGCCAGCAGTGAACTTTTAGGGGGGGGAAAGCTAGCCAAAAACATTCAGTACTTC.

This clone was recorded a few times. The V and J genes are TRBV7-9 and TRBJ1-5; D unresolved. Germline V gives CDR1 SEHNR, CDR2 FQNEAQ (reference sequence). The CDR3 contains 16 residues. V lost 0 bases and J 3 bases, leaving 12 bases between the germline ends. In nucleotides, the CDR3 is TGTGCCAGCAGCTTAGCGAGGGCAGGCTCCAATCAGCCCCAGCATTTT. Protein: CASSLARAGSNQPQHF.

The chain is built from TRBV14 and TRBJ1-1; possible D gene TRBD1, 5 bases. CDR1 and CDR2 (germline): SGHDN, FVKESK. Trimming stripped 1 base from V and 1 base from J, with 13 bases between. The CDR3 length is 16 residues. CDR3 coding DNA: TGTGCCAGCAGCCAAGGTCAGGGCCAGGGGAACACTGAAGCTTTCTTT. Translated, it gives CASSQGQGQGNTEAFF.

The CDR3 region is CASSLTARGEQFF. In nucleotides, the CDR3 is TGTGCCAGCAGCTTGACCGCGCGGGGTGAGCAGTTCTTC. J is TRBJ2-1 and V is TRBV5-4, with D possibly being TRBD2 (6 bases). V was trimmed by 1 base and J by 9 bases, leaving 11 bases between them. CDR1 SGHNT and CDR2 YYREEE come from the germline V gene (reference sequence). The CDR3 contains 13 residues.

This clone was seen a single time. The chain has TRBV4-1 and TRBJ2-5, with a weak D call TRBD2 (6 bases). The germline V gene encodes CDR1 MGHRA and CDR2 YSYEKL. The CDR3 has 16 residues. Trimming took 1 base from V and 5 from J, leaving 17 bases between them. As DNA, the CDR3 is TGCGCCAGCAGCCAAGCCGGTAGGAGGGGCCGGGAGACCCAGTACTTC. Residues: CASSQAGRRGRETQYF.

The chain employs TRBV2 and TRBJ1-1, with D possibly TRBD1 on 6 matching bases. The CDR3 is 14 amino acids. Per the germline V gene, CDR1 is SNHLY and CDR2 is FYNNEI. Between the trimmed V and J ends, which lost 6 bases and 5 bases, there was a span of 16 bases. CDR3: CASRPLGAETEAFF. The CDR3 coding sequence is TGTGCCAGCAGGCCCCTGGGGGCAGAAACTGAAGCTTTCTTT. The whole variable domain, remainder taken from reference TRBV2 and TRBJ1-1, is EPEVTQTPSHQVTQMGQEVILRCVPISNHLYFYWYRQILGQKVEFLVSFYNNEISEKSEIFDDQFSVERPDGSNFTLKIRSTKLEDSAMYFCASRPLGAETEAFFGQGTRLTVV.

This chain links TRBV7-9 with TRBJ1-5; 11 nucleotides align to TRBD1. The CDR3 covers 13 residues. Germline CDR1 is SEHNR and CDR2 is FQNEAQ (reference sequence). J gave up 6 bases and V 7 bases, and 2 bases lay outside the gene matches. The CDR3, as DNA: TGTGCCAGCATGGGACAGGGGGGTCAGCCCCAGCATTTT. Protein sequence: CASMGQGGQPQHF.